This TCR beta chain is from a study of shared clonotypes between healthy human individuals. Study-level findings and limits: Non-shared clonotypes displayed generation probabilities falling below those of clonotypes present in all four donors.

For this clone: Antigen specificity is unknown.

Donors were healthy HIV-negative adults without recently reported acute infections or vaccinations. In germline, CDR1 is MGHRA, CDR2 YSYEKL. The V gene lost 5 bases and the J gene lost 0 bases, with 14 bases spanning the gap. The CDR3 has 16 residues. TCRdb keeps only in-frame clones here, not all; method: immunoSEQ multiplex PCR. The data hold about 1.5 million clones, with 95% to 99% observed a single time. The TCR comes from a man younger than 45 in good health. Sequencing used naive CD4+ T cells sorted from blood. Documented subset: CD45RA+ positively selected. The chain joins TRBV4-1 to TRBJ2-1; no definite D call. CDR3 residues: CASSIQPPRSYNEQFF. In nucleotides, the CDR3 is TGCGCCAGCAGCATACAACCCCCTCGCTCCTACAATGAGCAGTTCTTC.